These T cell receptor beta chains were read from a single sample in a study of response to subunit inactivated influenza vaccine. MiXCR, run by TCRdb on the RT-PCR reads, gives a single entry per CDR3 protein. This sample has around 710,000 distinct CDR3 sequences, with over 11% found just once. The sequencing here drew on PBMCs from blood, taken roughly 2 weeks before vaccination. The receptors were gathered from a man aged 50 to 59 who received an inactivated influenza vaccine. Both conserved end residues are part of each CDR3. The order of the fields is J gene, D gene, V gene, clone size, CDR3 protein, CDR3 DNA. D genes are given only for firm matches. Clone size is given for some rows only: seen once, a few or many times, or a class if the clone is expanded.

TRBJ2-3	.	TRBV25-1	few	CASSESGWVGASTDTQYF	TGTGCCAGCAGTGAATCCGGGTGGGTAGGGGCCAGCACAGATACGCAGTATTTT
TRBJ1-2	.	TRBV10-3	.	CAIPLTGYGYTF	TGTGCCATCCCCCTAACGGGCTATGGCTACACCTTC
TRBJ2-1	.	TRBV28	.	CASSSGRLYNEQFF	TGTGCCAGCAGTTCGGGGAGGCTCTACAATGAGCAGTTCTTC
TRBJ2-1	.	TRBV4-3	.	CASSQGGTDNEQFF	TGCGCCAGCAGCCAAGGGGGGACCGACAATGAGCAGTTCTTC
TRBJ2-3	.	TRBV4-2	many	CASSQEFRMGDTQYF	TGTGCCAGCAGCCAGGAATTCCGCATGGGAGATACGCAGTATTTT
TRBJ2-5	.	TRBV5-1	few	CASSLALRETQYF	TGCGCCAGCAGCTTGGCCTTAAGGGAGACCCAGTACTTC
TRBJ2-7	TRBD1	TRBV6-1	.	CASAGTGKINEQYF	TGTGCCAGTGCCGGGACAGGAAAGATAAACGAGCAGTACTTC
TRBJ2-6	TRBD1	TRBV18	few	CASSNRGSGANVLTF	TGTGCCAGCTCAAACAGGGGGTCCGGGGCCAACGTCCTGACTTTC
TRBJ1-6	.	TRBV7-2	few	CASSLIGGRNNSPLHF	TGTGCCAGCAGCTTAATTGGAGGCCGTAATAATTCACCCCTCCACTTT
TRBJ1-2	.	TRBV29-1	.	CSVEVTHYGYTF	TGCAGCGTTGAGGTCACACACTATGGCTACACCTTC
TRBJ2-1	TRBD2	TRBV6-2/TRBV6-3	.	CASSYNPGLAGVHEQFF	TGTGCCAGCAGTTACAACCCCGGACTAGCGGGAGTTCATGAGCAGTTCTTC
TRBJ2-2	.	TRBV29-1	few	CSVEGGARGGELFF	TGCAGCGTTGAAGGGGGGGCGCGCGGCGGGGAGCTGTTTTTT
TRBJ2-7	.	TRBV4-2	.	CASSQELQGAGPYEQYF	TGTGCCAGCAGCCAAGAACTACAAGGGGCGGGGCCCTACGAGCAGTACTTC
TRBJ2-1	TRBD2	TRBV4-2	few	CASSQETSGVYNEQFF	TGTGCCAGCAGCCAAGAAACTAGCGGGGTATACAATGAGCAGTTCTTC
TRBJ2-7	.	TRBV7-2	few	CASSLYGSEQYF	TGTGCCAGCAGCTTATATGGTTCCGAGCAGTACTTC
TRBJ1-2	.	TRBV6-2/TRBV6-3	.	CASSYVRGSDGYTF	TGTGCCAGCAGTTACGTCAGGGGAAGCGATGGCTACACCTTC
TRBJ2-5	.	TRBV15	.	CATSRGFVGGEETQYF	TGTGCCACCAGCAGAGGTTTTGTCGGAGGGGAAGAGACCCAGTACTTC
TRBJ2-1	TRBD1	TRBV30	few	CAWSRAGGYEQFF	TGTGCCTGGAGTCGAGCAGGGGGATATGAGCAGTTCTTC
TRBJ2-1	.	TRBV20-1	.	CSAPLLATLSYNEQFF	TGCAGTGCTCCCTTACTAGCAACCCTATCCTACAATGAGCAGTTCTTC
TRBJ2-1	TRBD2	TRBV3-1	few	CASSQATSGKNEQFF	TGTGCCAGCAGCCAAGCGACTAGCGGTAAAAATGAGCAGTTCTTC
TRBJ1-2	.	TRBV27	few	CASSTIGQGGYGYTF	TGTGCCAGCTCAACTATTGGGCAGGGAGGGTATGGCTACACCTTC
TRBJ2-1	.	TRBV11-2	many	CASSLVLHVSSYNEQFF	TGTGCCAGCAGCTTAGTTCTACACGTGAGCTCCTACAATGAGCAGTTCTTC
TRBJ2-3	TRBD1	TRBV6-1	.	CASSEGQGARSDTQYF	TGTGCCAGCAGTGAAGGACAGGGGGCCAGGTCAGATACGCAGTATTTT
TRBJ1-2	TRBD1	TRBV12-3/TRBV12-4	few	CASSNRDRADYGYTF	TGTGCCAGCAGTAATCGAGACAGGGCGGACTATGGCTACACCTTC
TRBJ1-5	TRBD1	TRBV6-6	.	CASTPTGGRPQHF	TGTGCCAGCACCCCGACAGGGGGCAGGCCCCAGCATTTT
TRBJ2-7	.	TRBV7-9	few	CASSLDMGIDEQYF	TGTGCCAGCAGCTTAGATATGGGGATAGACGAGCAGTACTTC
TRBJ1-2	TRBD1	TRBV12-3/TRBV12-4	.	CASSPLTGAGGYTF	TGTGCCAGCAGTCCCCTTACAGGGGCGGGTGGCTACACCTTC
TRBJ1-6	TRBD1	TRBV3-1	.	CASSLGQGGSSPLHF	TGTGCCAGCAGCCTGGGACAGGGGGGGAGTTCACCCCTCCACTTT
TRBJ2-3	TRBD1	TRBV28	.	CASSSSAGQGVVDTQYF	TGTGCCAGCAGTTCCTCAGCGGGACAGGGGGTGGTAGATACGCAGTATTTT
TRBJ1-3	.	TRBV12-3/TRBV12-4	.	CASSPAGRKGYF	TGTGCCAGCAGCCCCGCCGGGCGAAAAGGGTATTTT
TRBJ2-7	.	TRBV12-3/TRBV12-4	many	CASSLSYRTPEQYF	TGTGCCAGCAGTTTATCATACAGGACCCCCGAGCAGTACTTC
TRBJ2-5	TRBD1	TRBV5-1	.	CASGHQGAEETQYF	TGCGCCAGCGGACACCAGGGGGCGGAGGAGACCCAGTACTTC
TRBJ2-1	.	TRBV10-2	few	CASMSGASPEQFF	TGCGCCAGCATGTCGGGGGCCAGTCCTGAGCAGTTCTTC
TRBJ2-2	.	TRBV12-3/TRBV12-4	.	CASSLKVAGELFF	TGTGCCAGCAGTTTAAAGGTGGCCGGGGAGCTGTTTTTT
TRBJ2-7	TRBD1	TRBV7-9	few	CASSALGQGNNEQYF	TGTGCCAGCAGCGCCCTAGGACAGGGAAACAACGAGCAGTACTTC
TRBJ2-1	.	TRBV2	few	CASSFRTFYNEQFF	TGTGCCAGCAGCTTTAGGACTTTTTACAATGAGCAGTTCTTC
TRBJ1-1	.	TRBV20-1	.	CSAREIMVEAFF	TGCAGTGCTAGAGAAATTATGGTTGAAGCTTTCTTT
TRBJ2-4	TRBD1	TRBV4-3	few	CASSQGQGSLAKNIQYF	TGCGCCAGCAGCCAAGGACAGGGATCCCTAGCCAAAAACATTCAGTACTTC
TRBJ2-3	.	TRBV29-1	.	CSVDELRSTDTQYF	TGCAGTGTTGACGAACTACGTAGCACAGATACGCAGTATTTT
TRBJ1-1	.	TRBV30	.	CAWSPAGTANTEAFF	TGTGCCTGGAGTCCAGCCGGGACGGCTAACACTGAAGCTTTCTTT
TRBJ2-5	TRBD2	TRBV2	.	CASSEVGLAGPQETQYF	TGTGCCAGCAGTGAAGTGGGACTAGCGGGTCCCCAAGAGACCCAGTACTTC
TRBJ2-1	TRBD2	TRBV2	.	CASNGGGNEQFF	TGTGCCAGCAACGGCGGGGGCAATGAGCAGTTCTTC
TRBJ1-6	.	TRBV5-1	many	CASSRTAGARSPLHF	TGCGCCAGCAGCCGCACCGCAGGGGCCCGATCGCCCCTCCACTTT
TRBJ2-3	.	TRBV12-3/TRBV12-4	.	CASSFSYTGDTQYF	TGTGCCAGCAGTTTCAGTTATACTGGGGATACGCAGTATTTT
TRBJ1-1	TRBD1	TRBV5-1	few	CASSRNRGNTEAFF	TGCGCCAGCAGCAGAAACAGGGGGAACACTGAAGCTTTCTTT
TRBJ2-2	TRBD1	TRBV9	.	CASSHNPGQGDTGELFF	TGTGCCAGCAGCCATAATCCGGGACAGGGGGACACCGGGGAGCTGTTTTTT
TRBJ2-5	.	TRBV12-3/TRBV12-4	many	CASRRRMGGGSQETQYF	TGTGCCAGCAGGCGACGAATGGGGGGAGGCTCTCAAGAGACCCAGTACTTC
TRBJ1-6	.	TRBV12-3/TRBV12-4	.	CASSLDNSNSPLHF	TGTGCCAGCAGTTTAGATAACAGTAATTCACCCCTCCACTTT
TRBJ2-5	.	TRBV11-1	many	CASSLYGSQTQYF	TGTGCCAGCAGCTTATACGGGAGTCAGACCCAGTACTTC
TRBJ2-2	.	TRBV6-2/TRBV6-3	many	CASSTDSLSRDTGELFF	TGTGCCAGCAGTACGGACAGTTTGTCACGAGACACCGGGGAGCTGTTTTTT
TRBJ2-5	TRBD1	TRBV6-1	.	CASSARPDRGPKTQYF	TGTGCCAGCAGTGCCAGGCCGGACAGGGGGCCGAAGACCCAGTACTTC
TRBJ2-3	.	TRBV12-3/TRBV12-4	.	CASSFSRRDTQYF	TGTGCCAGCAGTTTCTCCCGGCGGGATACGCAGTATTTT
TRBJ2-3	TRBD2	TRBV2	.	CASKRLAGRDTQYF	TGTGCCAGCAAACGACTAGCGGGGAGAGATACGCAGTATTTT
TRBJ1-6	.	TRBV6-1	many	CASRRGVSSPLHF	TGTGCCAGCAGAAGAGGGGTTTCTTCACCCCTCCACTTT
TRBJ1-5	.	TRBV15	many	CATSRDKGNNQPQHF	TGTGCCACCAGCAGAGATAAGGGGAACAATCAGCCCCAGCATTTT
TRBJ1-6	.	TRBV19	few	CASSIQEQGTNLHF	TGTGCCAGTAGTATACAAGAACAGGGAACTAACCTCCACTTT
TRBJ2-7	TRBD2	TRBV15	few	CATSRGGISTYEQYF	TGTGCCACCAGCCGGGGGGGCATCTCTACCTACGAGCAGTACTTC
TRBJ2-3	.	TRBV7-2	few	CASSLMNRGRRDTQYF	TGTGCCAGCAGCTTAATGAATCGGGGGAGGCGGGATACGCAGTATTTT